The 20 T cell receptor beta chains listed next were all sequenced from one sample in a study of regulatory T cells in long-lasting Graves disease. Researchers made TCR beta libraries by using iRepertoire HTBI primers and running Arm-PCR on CDR3 regions. TCRdb re-analysed the multiplex PCR reads in MiXCR, keeping a single row per CDR3 protein. The repertoire consists of about 360,000 distinct CDR3 sequences, with about 16% occurring once and the leading ten covering 20%. Time point noted: newly diagnosed GD, antithyroid drugs for less than 3 months. RNA isolated from PBMCs was used to make the TCR library. The sample was also reused in another study, on T cells in Graves' hyperthyroidism and ophthalmopathy.

This sample comprised peripheral blood mononuclear cells (PBMCs), obtained at new diagnosis, from a patient treated with antithyroid drugs. The receptors come from a woman in her late teens or twenties with Graves disease.

At least ten counts were recorded for this clonotype. An end of the junction differs from the germline gene, which may be a read error. The chain combines TRBV7-7 with TRBJ2-3, with a possible D match to TRBD1 (6 bases). The CDR3 spans 15 residues. Germline V CDR1 and CDR2: SSHAT, FNYEAQ (reference sequence). The CDR3 loop reads CASSLRDTSTDTQYF. DNA of the CDR3: TGTGCTAGCAGCTTAAGGGACACGAGCACAGATACGCAGTATTTT.

A remark on this clonotype: With only one base between it and a far larger clone, this is likely a read error. The V gene is TRBV5-1, the J gene TRBJ2-1; the match to TRBD2 covers 10 bases. Trimming cost V 4 bases and J 10 bases; bases outside gene matches: 8. Germline V gene sequence: CDR1 SGHRS, CDR2 YFSETQ. This CDR3 comprises 14 residues. CDR3 in amino acids: CASSGGGLAYEQFF. The CDR3 DNA reads TGCGCCAGCAGCGGAGGGGGACTAGCGTACGAGCAGTTCTTC.

This clonotype has at least ten counts. The chain employs TRBV11-2 and TRBJ2-7; 11 positions agree with TRBD1. Germline V gene lookup returns CDR1 SGHAT and CDR2 FQNNGV. V lost 3 bases, J lost 5 bases, and 9 bases stayed unmatched. The CDR3 is 16 amino acids. The CDR3, as DNA: TGTGCCAGCAGCTTGGCTGTCGGGACAGGGGGGGACGAGCAGTACTTC. Translated, it gives CASSLAVGTGGDEQYF.

This clonotype has a count of ten or more. The chain carries TRBV20-1 and TRBJ2-3; D unclear. The CDR3 covers 11 residues. Trimming shortened V by 8 bases and J by 9 bases, and 15 bases separated the two germline ends. CDR1 and CDR2 (germline): DFQATT, SNEGSKA (reference sequence). As DNA, the CDR3 is TGCAGTTCTAATGTGCCCGAAACGCAGTATTTT. Its protein product is CSSNVPETQYF.

This clonotype was observed at least ten times. The chain recombines TRBV6-1 with TRBJ1-1; D gene uncertain. The CDR3 is 14 amino acids. Germline CDR1 is MNHNS and CDR2 is SASEGT. Between the trimmed V and J ends, which lost 10 bases and 7 bases, there was a span of 22 bases. CDR3 bases: TGTGCCACGCAGGCCCCAAGGCCTGGAAATGAAGCTTTCTTT. It codes for CATQAPRPGNEAFF.

This clonotype has ten or more counts. This sequence joins TRBV7-9 and TRBJ2-3, with a weak D call TRBD2 (6 bases). Germline assignment: CDR1 SEHNR and CDR2 FQNEAQ (reference sequence). Trimming shortened V by 1 base and J by 0 bases, and 17 bases separated the two germline ends. The CDR3 consists of 18 residues. The CDR3 spells CASSLVRVAAGSTDTQYF. The CDR3 DNA reads TGTGCCAGCAGCTTAGTTCGAGTAGCGGCGGGTAGCACAGATACGCAGTATTTT.

There are a few counts of this clonotype. The chain recombines TRBV5-1 with TRBJ2-5, with D unclear. V lost 6 bases and J lost 2, with 11 bases in between. Germline CDR1 is SGHRS and CDR2 is YFSETQ. The CDR3 extends over 13 amino acids. CDR3 in amino acids: CASTRQPQETQYF. The DNA for the CDR3 is TGCGCCAGCACGAGGCAGCCACAAGAGACCCAGTACTTC.

This clonotype was seen many times. The chain employs TRBV3-1 and TRBJ1-1; D not certain. Trimming took off 7 bases at V and 2 bases at J, with 5 bases between the two ends. Germline V gene lookup returns CDR1 LGHDT and CDR2 YNNKEL (reference sequence). CDR3 length equals 11 residues. The CDR3 spells CASTFNTEAFF. CDR3 coding DNA: TGTGCCAGCACCTTTAACACTGAAGCTTTCTTT.

J is TRBJ1-2 and V is TRBV30; D gene unclear. This CDR3 is built from 12 residues. Germline V lookup: CDR1 GTSNPN, CDR2 SVGIG (reference sequence). The germline V and J ends were trimmed by 1 base and 0 bases, with 3 bases remaining between them. This CDR3 is CAWSEPNYGYTF. In nucleotides, the CDR3 is TGTGCCTGGAGTGAACCTAACTATGGCTACACCTTC.

In regard to this clonotype: The junction does not match germline at one end; this may be a read error. The rearrangement joins TRBV9 to TRBJ1-2, with 10 bases identical to TRBD1. Germline V gene lookup returns CDR1 SGDLS and CDR2 YYNGEE. The CDR3 loop spans 15 amino acids. CDR3 in amino acids: CASSPWTGGGYGYAF. The CDR3 DNA follows: TGTGCCAGCAGCCCCTGGACAGGGGGTGGCTATGGCTACGCCTTC.

This clonotype came up many times. This chain connects TRBV2 to TRBJ2-3; D not resolved. Germline loops: CDR1 SNHLY, CDR2 FYNNEI. The V and J ends lost 7 bases and 0 bases respectively, with 14 bases between them. The CDR3 length is 15 residues. The CDR3 here is CASKVEHSSTDTQYF. For the CDR3, the DNA is TGTGCCAGCAAGGTAGAGCATTCAAGCACAGATACGCAGTATTTT. Drawing the rest from reference TRBV2 and TRBJ2-3, the complete variable domain is EPEVTQTPSHQVTQMGQEVILRCVPISNHLYFYWYRQILGQKVEFLVSFYNNEISEKSEIFDDQFSVERPDGSNFTLKIRSTKLEDSAMYFCASKVEHSSTDTQYFGPGTRLTVL.

This clonotype appeared a few times. This chain uses TRBV19 with TRBJ2-6, with D uncertain. V was trimmed by 3 bases and J by 4 bases, leaving 7 bases between them. The CDR3 covers 14 residues. Germline-derived CDR1 and CDR2 are LNHDA and SQIVND (reference sequence). CDR3 in DNA: TGTGCCAGTAGTATTACCCCAGGGGCCAACGTCCTGACTTTC. Translating it yields CASSITPGANVLTF.

For this clonotype: Given a much more abundant clone one base away, this may be a read error. This chain joins TRBV12-3 or TRBV12-4 and TRBJ2-2, with 7 bases that match TRBD1. With V trimmed by 6 bases and J by 6 bases, 10 bases remained unmatched. The CDR3 length is 15 residues. The CDR3 sequence: CASSLGQETPGELFF. As DNA, the CDR3 is TGTGCCAGCAGCCTCGGACAGGAAACTCCCGGGGAGCTGTTTTTT.

This clonotype was seen more than once but under ten times. The J gene is TRBJ1-1, the V gene TRBV30; no definite D call. With 2 bases removed from V and 4 bases from J, the gap between germline ends came to 5 bases. This CDR3 contains 11 residues. Germline CDR1 reads GTSNPN; CDR2 reads SVGIG (reference sequence). In nucleotides, the CDR3 is TGTGCCTGGAGTTCGGGCACTGAAGCTTTCTTT. Translated: CAWSSGTEAFF.

The V call is TRBV2, the J call TRBJ1-1; 11 bases agree with TRBD1. Germline V gene data show CDR1 as SNHLY and CDR2 as FYNNEI. V lost 6 bases, J lost 5 bases, and 11 bases stayed unmatched. This CDR3 spans 16 amino acids. CDR3 DNA: TGTGCCAGCAGGAAGGGGGGACAGGGGGTGAGGACTGAAGCTTTCTTT. It codes for CASRKGGQGVRTEAFF.

This clonotype was observed at least ten times. This chain uses TRBV13 with TRBJ2-1; tentative D call: TRBD1 (5 bases). V lost 2 bases, J lost 6 bases, and 14 bases lay in between. The CDR3 covers 15 residues. Germline lookup yields CDR1 PRHDT and CDR2 FYEKMQ (reference sequence). The CDR3 sequence is CASSLSAGFLNEQFF. The CDR3 DNA reads TGTGCCAGCAGCTTATCGGCAGGGTTCCTCAATGAGCAGTTCTTC.

The table lists this clonotype with many counts. V usage is TRBV5-1 and J usage is TRBJ2-1, with D perhaps TRBD2 (7 bases). Germline CDR1 reads SGHRS; CDR2 reads YFSETQ. V was clipped by 0 bases and J by 8 bases, with 15 bases between them. The CDR3 is 15 residues long. The CDR3 DNA follows: TGCGCCAGCAGCTTGGGGGGGGGCGGGTATGATGAGCAGTTCTTC. Its translation: CASSLGGGGYDEQFF.

The rearrangement links TRBV12-3 or TRBV12-4 to TRBJ2-1, with 8 bases that match TRBD2. The CDR3 consists of 15 residues. Trimming cost V 3 bases and J 6 bases; bases outside gene matches: 7. The CDR3 sequence is CASSLAGGLGNEQFF. The CDR3, as DNA: TGTGCCAGCAGTTTGGCGGGGGGCCTTGGCAATGAGCAGTTCTTC.

This clonotype showed up many times. CDR3 bases: TGTGCCAGCGCAAAAGGGACAGGGGGCCAGCCCCAGCATTTT. This translates into CASAKGTGGQPQHF. The J gene is TRBJ1-5, the V gene TRBV2; 12 nucleotides match TRBD1. With V trimmed by 8 bases and J by 7 bases, 6 bases remained unmatched. The CDR3 loop spans 14 amino acids. CDR1 is SNHLY and CDR2 is FYNNEI in the germline V gene.

This rearrangement joins TRBV5-4 to TRBJ2-5, with 9 bases fitting TRBD2. The CDR3 contains 16 residues. V dropped 0 bases and J dropped 5; count of bases not matched to a gene: 8. Germline CDR1 is SGHNT and CDR2 is YYREEE (reference sequence). The CDR3 loop reads CASSLGPTSGMETQYF. The CDR3 coding sequence is TGTGCCAGCAGCTTGGGTCCGACTAGCGGCATGGAGACCCAGTACTTC.